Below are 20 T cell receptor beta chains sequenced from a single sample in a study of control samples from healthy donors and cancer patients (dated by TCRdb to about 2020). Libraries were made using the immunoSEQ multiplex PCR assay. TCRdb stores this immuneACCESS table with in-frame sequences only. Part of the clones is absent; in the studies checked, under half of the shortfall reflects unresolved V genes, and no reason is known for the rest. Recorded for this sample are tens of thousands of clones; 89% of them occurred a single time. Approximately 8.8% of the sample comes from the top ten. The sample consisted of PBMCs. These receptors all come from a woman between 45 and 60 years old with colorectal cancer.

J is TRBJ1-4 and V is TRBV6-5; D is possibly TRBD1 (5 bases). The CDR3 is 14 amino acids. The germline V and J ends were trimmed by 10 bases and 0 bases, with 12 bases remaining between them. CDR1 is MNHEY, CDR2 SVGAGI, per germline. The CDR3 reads CATHGGATNEKLFF. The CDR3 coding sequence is TGTGCCACCCACGGGGGAGCAACTAATGAAAAACTGTTTTTT.

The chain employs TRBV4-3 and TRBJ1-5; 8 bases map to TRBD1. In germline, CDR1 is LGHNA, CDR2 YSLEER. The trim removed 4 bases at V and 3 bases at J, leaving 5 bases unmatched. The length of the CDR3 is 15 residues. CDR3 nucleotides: TGCGCCAGCAGCCTAGACAGGGGATCCAATCAGCCCCAGCATTTT. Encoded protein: CASSLDRGSNQPQHF.

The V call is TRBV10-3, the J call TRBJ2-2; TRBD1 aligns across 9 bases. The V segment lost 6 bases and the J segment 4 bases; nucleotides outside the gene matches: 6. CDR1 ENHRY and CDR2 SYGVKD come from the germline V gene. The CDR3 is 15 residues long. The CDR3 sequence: CAISRGQGSTGELFF. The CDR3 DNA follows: TGTGCCATCAGCCGTGGACAGGGGAGCACCGGGGAGCTGTTTTTT.

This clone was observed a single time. In DNA, the CDR3 is TGCGCCAGCAGCGACACATTTAACTATGGCTACACCTTC. It specifies CASSDTFNYGYTF. The chain is built from TRBV10-1 and TRBJ1-2; D ambiguous. The germline CDR1 and CDR2 sequences are WNHNN and SYGVQD (reference sequence). V lost 6 bases and J lost 1, with 9 bases in between. The CDR3 contains 13 residues.

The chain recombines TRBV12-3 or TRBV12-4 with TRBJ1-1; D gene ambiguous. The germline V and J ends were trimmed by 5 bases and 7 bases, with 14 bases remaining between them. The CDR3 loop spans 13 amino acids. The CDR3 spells CASSPDPKVEAFF. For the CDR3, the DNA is TGTGCCAGCAGTCCGGACCCTAAAGTTGAAGCTTTCTTT.

CDR3 residues: CASSLGAGLGPDTQYF. The CDR3 bases are TGCGCCAGCAGCCTAGGGGCGGGACTAGGCCCAGATACGCAGTATTTT. The chain carries TRBV4-3 and TRBJ2-3; 8 bases map to TRBD2. CDR3 length: 16 amino acids. Germline CDR1 LGHNA, CDR2 YSLEER. Trimming at V came to 4 bases and at J to 4 bases, leaving 10 bases not matched to a gene.

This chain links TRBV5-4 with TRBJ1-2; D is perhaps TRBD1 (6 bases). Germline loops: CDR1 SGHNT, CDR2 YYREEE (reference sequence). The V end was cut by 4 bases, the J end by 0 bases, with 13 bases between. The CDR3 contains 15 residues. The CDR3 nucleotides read TGTGCCAGCAGCCGAGAACAGGGTTCTAACTATGGCTACACCTTC. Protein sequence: CASSREQGSNYGYTF.

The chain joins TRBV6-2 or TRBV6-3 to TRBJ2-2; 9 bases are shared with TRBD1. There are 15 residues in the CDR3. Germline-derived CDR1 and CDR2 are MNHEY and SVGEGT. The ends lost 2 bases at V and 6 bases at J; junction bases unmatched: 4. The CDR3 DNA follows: TGTGCCAGCAGTTACGGGGACAGGGAGGCCGGGGAGCTGTTTTTT. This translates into CASSYGDREAGELFF.

CDR3 sequence: CASSEASSPVGTIYF. The CDR3 DNA sequence: TGTGCCAGCAGTGAAGCTTCGTCTCCGGTGGGCACCATATATTTT. This rearrangement joins TRBV6-1 to TRBJ1-3; D unclear. Germline CDR1 is MNHNS and CDR2 is SASEGT. Trimming took off 0 bases at V and 9 bases at J, with 15 bases between the two ends. This CDR3 is built from 15 residues.

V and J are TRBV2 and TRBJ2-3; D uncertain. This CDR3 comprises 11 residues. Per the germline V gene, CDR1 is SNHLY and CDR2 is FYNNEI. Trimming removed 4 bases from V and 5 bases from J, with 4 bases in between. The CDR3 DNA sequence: TGTGCCAGCAGTGGGGGAGATACGCAGTATTTT. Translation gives CASSGGDTQYF. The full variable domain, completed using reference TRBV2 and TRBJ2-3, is EPEVTQTPSHQVTQMGQEVILRCVPISNHLYFYWYRQILGQKVEFLVSFYNNEISEKSEIFDDQFSVERPDGSNFTLKIRSTKLEDSAMYFCASSGGDTQYFGPGTRLTVL.

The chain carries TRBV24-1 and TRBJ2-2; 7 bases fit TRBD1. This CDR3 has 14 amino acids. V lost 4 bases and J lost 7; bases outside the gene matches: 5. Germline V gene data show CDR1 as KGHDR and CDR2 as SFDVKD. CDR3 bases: TGTGCCACCAGTGAGAGGGGGCGCGGCGGGGAGCTGTTTTTT. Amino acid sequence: CATSERGRGGELFF.

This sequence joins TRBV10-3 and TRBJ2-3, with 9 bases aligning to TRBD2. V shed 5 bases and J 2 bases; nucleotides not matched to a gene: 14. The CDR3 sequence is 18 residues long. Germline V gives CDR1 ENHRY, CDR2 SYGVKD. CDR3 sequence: CAISPIPGSGGLTDTQYF. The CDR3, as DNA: TGTGCCATCAGTCCAATCCCGGGTAGCGGGGGCCTCACAGATACGCAGTATTTT.

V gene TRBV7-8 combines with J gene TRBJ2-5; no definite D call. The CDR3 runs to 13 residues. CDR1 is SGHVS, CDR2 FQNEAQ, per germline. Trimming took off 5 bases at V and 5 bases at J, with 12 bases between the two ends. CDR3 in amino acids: CASSRYLWETQYF. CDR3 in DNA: TGTGCCAGCAGCCGCTATCTGTGGGAGACCCAGTACTTC.

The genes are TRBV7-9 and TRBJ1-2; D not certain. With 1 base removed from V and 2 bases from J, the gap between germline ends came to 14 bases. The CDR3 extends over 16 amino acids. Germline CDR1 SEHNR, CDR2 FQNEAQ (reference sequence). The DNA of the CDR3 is TGTGCCAGCAGCTTAGTTTTTAGCGACCCGAACTATGGCTACACCTTC. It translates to CASSLVFSDPNYGYTF.

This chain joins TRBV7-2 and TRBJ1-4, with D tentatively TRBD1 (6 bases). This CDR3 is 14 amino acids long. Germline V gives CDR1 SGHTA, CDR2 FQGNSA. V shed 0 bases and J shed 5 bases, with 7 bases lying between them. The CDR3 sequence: CASSLAGQNEKLFF. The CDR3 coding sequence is TGTGCCAGCAGCTTAGCTGGACAGAATGAAAAACTGTTTTTT.

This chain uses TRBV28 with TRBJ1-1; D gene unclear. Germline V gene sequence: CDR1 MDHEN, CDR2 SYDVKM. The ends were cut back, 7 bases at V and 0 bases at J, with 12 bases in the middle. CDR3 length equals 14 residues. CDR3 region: CASKTGQMNTEAFF. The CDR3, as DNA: TGTGCCAGCAAGACCGGCCAAATGAACACTGAAGCTTTCTTT.

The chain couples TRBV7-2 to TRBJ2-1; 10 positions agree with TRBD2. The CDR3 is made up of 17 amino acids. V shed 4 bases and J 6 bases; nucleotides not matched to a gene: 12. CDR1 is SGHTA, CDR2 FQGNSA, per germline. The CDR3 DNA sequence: TGTGCCAGCAGCTCGGCCAAGCAGCGGGGGGGCCGCAATGAGCAGTTCTTC. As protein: CASSSAKQRGGRNEQFF.

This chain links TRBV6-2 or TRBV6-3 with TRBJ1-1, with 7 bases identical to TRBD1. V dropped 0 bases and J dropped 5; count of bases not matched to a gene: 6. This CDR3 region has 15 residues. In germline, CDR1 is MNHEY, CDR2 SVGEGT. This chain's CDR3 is CASSYSGRGPTEAFF. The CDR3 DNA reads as TGTGCCAGCAGTTACTCGGGGAGGGGGCCTACTGAAGCTTTCTTT.

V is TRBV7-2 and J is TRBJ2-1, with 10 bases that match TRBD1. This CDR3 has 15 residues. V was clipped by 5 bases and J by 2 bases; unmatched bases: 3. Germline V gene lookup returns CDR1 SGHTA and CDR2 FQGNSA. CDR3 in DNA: TGTGCCAGCAGCGGAGGGACAGGGGCCTACAATGAGCAGTTCTTC. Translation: CASSGGTGAYNEQFF.

The CDR3 DNA reads TGTGCCAGCAGCCTCGGGGCTAGCGGACACCAAGAGACCCAGTACTTC. Protein sequence: CASSLGASGHQETQYF. The rearrangement uses TRBV3-1 (or the pseudogene TRBV3-2) and TRBJ2-5; 7 positions agree with TRBD2. The CDR3 spans 16 residues. The ends lost 4 bases at V and 0 bases at J; junction bases unmatched: 8. CDR1 is LGHDT and CDR2 is YNNKEL in the germline V gene (reference sequence).